This paragraph covers one T cell receptor (beta chain) sequence. The antigen remains unidentified. The germline V gene encodes CDR1 SEHNR and CDR2 FQNEAQ (reference sequence). This CDR3 spans 16 amino acids. V lost 4 bases and J 1 base, leaving 13 bases between the germline ends. The method was immunoSEQ multiplex PCR; TCRdb's version includes in-frame clones alone and lacks a portion of them. The table lists about 78,000 clones, just over 95% of them singletons. This sample is part of a study of human thymus T cells. General study points: Seemingly biased V and J gene usage marked thymic and blood repertoires. Unrelated individuals had highly overlapping thymic repertoires, as reported in related research.

Corrective heart surgery yielded the resections from which the thymus tissue came. All donors were healthy Finnish infants who were undergoing corrective surgery to treat congenital heart defects. The rearrangement links TRBV7-9 to TRBJ1-4; a possible D gene is TRBD1 (5 bases). This TCR was sampled from a boy under two years old with a congenital heart defect but otherwise immunologically healthy. The sample consisted of thymus tissue. CDR3 in DNA: TGTGCCAGCAGCTCCTATTTAGGGGTAACTAATGAAAAACTGTTTTTT. It is translated as CASSSYLGVTNEKLFF.